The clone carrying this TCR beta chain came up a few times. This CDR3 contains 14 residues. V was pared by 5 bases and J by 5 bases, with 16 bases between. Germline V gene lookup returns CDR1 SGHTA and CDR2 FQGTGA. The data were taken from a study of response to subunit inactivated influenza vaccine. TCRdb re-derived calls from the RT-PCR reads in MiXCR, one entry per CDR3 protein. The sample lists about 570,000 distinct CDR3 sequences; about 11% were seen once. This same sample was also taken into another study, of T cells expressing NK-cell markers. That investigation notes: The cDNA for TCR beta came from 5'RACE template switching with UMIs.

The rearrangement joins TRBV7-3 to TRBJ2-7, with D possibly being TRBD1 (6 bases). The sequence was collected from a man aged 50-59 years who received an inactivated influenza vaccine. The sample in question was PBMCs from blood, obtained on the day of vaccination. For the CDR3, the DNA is TGTGCCAGCAGCAAAGGGGGACCGGCTGACGAGCAGTACTTC. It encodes CASSKGGPADEQYF.